The 9 T cell receptor beta chains reported below all come from one sample, sequenced in a study of glioma-infiltrating T cells after dendritic cell vaccination. Noted time point: after dendritic cell vaccination, including at tumor progression/relapse. Here immunoSEQ multiplex PCR was the method, and the copy in TCRdb shows in-frame clones only, minus some. The repertoire holds about 24,000 clones, with roughly nine tenths as singletons. Sequencing used blood, obtained after dendritic cell vaccination. These TCRs come from a human donor with glioblastoma.

As for this clone: One junction end does not reproduce the germline sequence, and a read error may be involved. The same CDR3 can be traced to other DNA sequences in this sample. The CDR3 protein is CASAHQNSPLHF. The CDR3 nucleotides read TGTGCCAGCGCACACCAGAATTCCCCCCTCCACTTT. This rearrangement joins TRBV7-2 to TRBJ1-6; D is uncertain. Germline V gene sequence: CDR1 SGHTA, CDR2 FQGNSA. The CDR3 runs 12 residues.

Here the CDR3 DNA reads TGCGCCAGCAGTACAGGGACAGATACGCAGTATTTT. Its translation is CASSTGTDTQYF. V is TRBV10-1 and J is TRBJ2-3, with a weak D call TRBD1 (6 bases). Germline values: CDR1 WNHNN, CDR2 SYGVQD (reference sequence). The CDR3 is 12 amino acids. V was trimmed by 5 bases and J by 3 bases, leaving 6 bases between them.

The chain joins TRBV7-2 to TRBJ1-6; D is undetermined. This CDR3 has 15 amino acids. The V end lost 3 bases, the J end lost 9 bases, and 15 bases lay between the germline ends. From germline, CDR1 is SGHTA and CDR2 FQGNSA. CDR3 sequence: CASSFGPSGSSPLHF. The CDR3 region has the DNA TGTGCCAGCAGCTTCGGTCCGTCAGGTAGTTCACCCCTCCACTTT. The entire variable domain, with the rest obtained from reference TRBV7-2 and TRBJ1-6, is as follows: GAGVSQSPSNKVTEKGKDVELRCDPISGHTALYWYRQSLGQGLEFLIYFQGNSAPDKSGLPSDRFSAERTGGSVSTLTIQRTQQEDSAVYLCASSFGPSGSSPLHFGNGTRLTVT.

The chain employs TRBV4-1 and TRBJ1-3; 7 nucleotides agree with TRBD1. CDR1 MGHRA and CDR2 YSYEKL come from the germline V gene. Trimming removed 1 base from V and 1 base from J; junction bases left unmatched: 10. There are 18 residues in the CDR3. CDR3 in amino acids: CASSQAHRGTRSGNTIYF. CDR3 DNA sequence: TGCGCCAGCAGCCAAGCGCACAGGGGAACGCGGTCTGGAAACACCATATATTTT.

V usage is TRBV14 and J usage is TRBJ2-3; 7 bases are a match to TRBD2. The CDR3 covers 13 residues. Germline CDR1 reads SGHDN; CDR2 reads FVKESK. The V gene end was trimmed by 6 bases and the J gene end by 8 bases; junction bases not matched to a gene: 8. CDR3 sequence (DNA): TGTGCCAGCAGTCCAGTATGGGAGGGTACGCAGTATTTT. Amino acids: CASSPVWEGTQYF.

This clone appeared once. The V and J genes are TRBV7-6 and TRBJ2-3, with 10 bases that match TRBD2. The germline gives CDR1 SGHVS, CDR2 FNYEAQ. The CDR3 length is 15 residues. Trimming removed 5 bases from V and 2 bases from J; junction bases left unmatched: 4. The DNA of the CDR3 is TGTGCCAGCAGCACAAGCGGGGGGGTCACAGATACGCAGTATTTT. Residues: CASSTSGGVTDTQYF.

The genes are TRBV6-1 and TRBJ2-1, with 16 bases matching TRBD2. Losses at the gene ends were 2 bases for V and 4 bases for J; bases not matched to a gene: 8. The CDR3 contains 19 residues. Per the germline V gene, CDR1 is MNHNS and CDR2 is SASEGT. Written as DNA, the CDR3 is TGTGCCAGCAGTGAATTAGGGACTAGCGGGGGGGCACGATACAATGAGCAGTTCTTC. Protein: CASSELGTSGGARYNEQFF.

V usage is TRBV7-2 and J usage is TRBJ2-7; 12 bases match TRBD2. Germline V gene lookup returns CDR1 SGHTA and CDR2 FQGNSA. This CDR3 is built from 14 residues. Trimming cost V 3 bases and J 6 bases; bases outside gene matches: 3. The CDR3 coding sequence is TGTGCCAGCAGCTTCGGGACTAGCGGGTTCGAGCAGTACTTC. This encodes CASSFGTSGFEQYF.

Only one count was recorded for this clone. V is TRBV7-6 and J is TRBJ2-5; D call uncertain. The CDR3 contains 12 residues. Germline V lookup: CDR1 SGHVS, CDR2 FNYEAQ. Trimming pared 4 bases from V and 1 base from J, leaving 4 bases between. The CDR3 spells CASSSIQETQYF. The CDR3 bases are TGTGCCAGCAGCTCAATCCAAGAGACCCAGTACTTC.